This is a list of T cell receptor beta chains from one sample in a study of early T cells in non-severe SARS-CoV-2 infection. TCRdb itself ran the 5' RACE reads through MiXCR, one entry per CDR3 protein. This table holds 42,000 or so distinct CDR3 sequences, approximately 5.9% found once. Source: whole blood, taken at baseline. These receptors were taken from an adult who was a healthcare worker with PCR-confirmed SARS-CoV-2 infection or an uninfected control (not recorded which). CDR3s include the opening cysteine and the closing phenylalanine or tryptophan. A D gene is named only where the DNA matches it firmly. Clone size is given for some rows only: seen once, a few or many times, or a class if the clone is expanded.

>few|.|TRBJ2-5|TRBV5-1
CASSLASQETQYF
TGCGCCAGCAGCTTGGCCAGCCAAGAGACCCAGTACTTC
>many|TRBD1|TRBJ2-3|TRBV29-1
CSGGQGADTQYF
TGCAGCGGTGGACAGGGGGCAGATACGCAGTATTTT
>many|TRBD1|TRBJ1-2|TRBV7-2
CASSLGQGQVYGYTF
TGTGCCAGCAGCTTGGGACAGGGGCAGGTCTATGGCTACACCTTC
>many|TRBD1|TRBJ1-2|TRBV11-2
CASSPLGQEYGYTF
TGTGCCAGCAGCCCCCTCGGACAGGAATATGGCTACACCTTC
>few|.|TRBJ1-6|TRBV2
CASSVGAWDASPLHF
TGTGCCAGCAGTGTTGGGGCCTGGGATGCCTCACCCCTCCACTTT
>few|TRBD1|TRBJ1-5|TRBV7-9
CASSSTDRAGNQPQHF
TGTGCCAGCAGCTCAACGGACAGGGCGGGCAATCAGCCCCAGCATTTT
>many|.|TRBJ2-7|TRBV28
CASSSGTPYEQYF
TGTGCCAGCAGTTCGGGCACCCCCTACGAGCAGTACTTC
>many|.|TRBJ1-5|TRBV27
CASSPTGTTNQPQHF
TGTGCCAGCAGTCCAACAGGGACCACTAATCAGCCCCAGCATTTT
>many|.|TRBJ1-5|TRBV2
CASTLGYSNQPQHF
TGTGCCAGCACCTTGGGGTATAGCAATCAGCCCCAGCATTTT
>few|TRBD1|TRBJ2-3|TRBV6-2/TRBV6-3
CASSAYRDRGKDTQYF
TGTGCCAGCAGTGCATACCGGGACAGGGGAAAAGATACGCAGTATTTT
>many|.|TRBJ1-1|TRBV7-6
CASSSLRRMNTEAFF
TGTGCCAGCAGCTCCCTCCGAAGGATGAACACTGAAGCTTTCTTT
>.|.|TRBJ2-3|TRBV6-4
CASSDSIETDTQYF
TGTGCCAGCAGTGACTCCATCGAAACAGATACGCAGTATTTT
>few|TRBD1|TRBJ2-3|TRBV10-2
CASSVHRDRITDTQYF
TGCGCCAGCAGTGTTCACAGGGACAGGATAACAGATACGCAGTATTTT
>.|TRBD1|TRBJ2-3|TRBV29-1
CSVDGTGSTDTQYF
TGCAGCGTTGATGGGACAGGGAGCACAGATACGCAGTATTTT
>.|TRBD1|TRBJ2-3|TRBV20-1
CSALPRTGSGASTDTQYF
TGCAGTGCTTTACCAAGGACAGGGAGCGGAGCTAGCACAGATACGCAGTATTTT
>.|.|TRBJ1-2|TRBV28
CASSNDRLANYGYTF
TGTGCCAGCAGCAACGACAGGTTAGCTAACTATGGCTACACCTTC
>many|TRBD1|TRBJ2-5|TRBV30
CAWREGGRETQYF
TGTGCCTGGAGAGAAGGGGGCCGGGAGACCCAGTACTTC
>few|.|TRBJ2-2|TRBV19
CASRGGGFSTGELFF
TGTGCCAGTAGAGGAGGGGGCTTTAGCACCGGGGAGCTGTTTTTT
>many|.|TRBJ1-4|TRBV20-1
CSARDPTAATNEKLFF
TGCAGTGCTAGAGATCCGACGGCTGCAACTAATGAAAAACTGTTTTTT
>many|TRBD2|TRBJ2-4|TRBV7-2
CASSLPGAGINIQYF
TGTGCCAGCAGCCTTCCCGGAGCGGGAATTAACATTCAGTACTTC
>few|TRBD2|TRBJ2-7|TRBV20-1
CSARTGLAPYEQYF
TGCAGTGCTAGAACGGGACTAGCACCCTACGAGCAGTACTTC
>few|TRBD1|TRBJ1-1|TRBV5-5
CASSYQDRKGGTEAFF
TGTGCCAGCAGCTATCAGGACAGGAAAGGAGGAACTGAAGCTTTCTTT
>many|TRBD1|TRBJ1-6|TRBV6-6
CASSPRGDYNSPLHF
TGTGCCAGCAGTCCCAGGGGGGACTATAATTCACCCCTCCACTTT
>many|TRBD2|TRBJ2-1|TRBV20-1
CSARVAGVYNEQFF
TGCAGTGCTAGGGTAGCGGGGGTCTACAATGAGCAGTTCTTC
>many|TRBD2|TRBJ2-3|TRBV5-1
CASSTAAGGPTDTQYF
TGCGCCAGCAGCACCGCAGCGGGGGGCCCGACAGATACGCAGTATTTT
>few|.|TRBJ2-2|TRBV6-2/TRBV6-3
CASSQDRRPNTGELFF
TGTGCCAGCAGTCAAGACAGGCGACCCAACACCGGGGAGCTGTTTTTT
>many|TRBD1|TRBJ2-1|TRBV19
CASSIQGQGFHNEQFF
TGTGCCAGTAGTATTCAGGGACAGGGATTTCACAATGAGCAGTTCTTC
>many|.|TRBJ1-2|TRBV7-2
CASSQGRPRDGYTF
TGTGCCAGCAGCCAGGGACGGCCCCGGGATGGCTACACCTTC
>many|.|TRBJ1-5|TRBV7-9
CASSPGSVHNQPQHF
TGTGCCAGCAGCCCCGGATCGGTTCACAATCAGCCCCAGCATTTT
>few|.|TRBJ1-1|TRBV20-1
CSARYRGNTEAFF
TGCAGTGCTAGATATAGGGGGAACACTGAAGCTTTCTTT
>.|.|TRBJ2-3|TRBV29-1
CSALRLQGTDTQYF
TGCAGCGCCCTAAGATTACAGGGCACAGATACGCAGTATTTT
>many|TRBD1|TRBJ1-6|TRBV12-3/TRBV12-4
CASSSQGTHNSPLHF
TGTGCCAGCAGTTCACAGGGGACACATAATTCACCCCTCCACTTT
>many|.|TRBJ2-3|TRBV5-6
CASSLWGRDTQYF
TGTGCCAGCAGCTTGTGGGGGAGGGATACGCAGTATTTT
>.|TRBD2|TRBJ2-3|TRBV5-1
CASSPTSGVDTQYF
TGCGCCAGCAGCCCGACTAGCGGGGTAGATACGCAGTATTTT
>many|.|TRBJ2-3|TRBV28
CASTAGYTDTQYF
TGTGCCAGCACGGCAGGGTACACAGATACGCAGTATTTT
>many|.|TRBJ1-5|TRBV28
CASRKRRFEGEAYSNQPQHF
TGTGCCAGCAGAAAGAGGAGGTTCGAGGGAGAGGCTTATAGCAATCAGCCCCAGCATTTT
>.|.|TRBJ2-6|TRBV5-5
CASMVRSGANVLTF
TGTGCCAGCATGGTCCGCTCTGGGGCCAACGTCCTGACTTTC
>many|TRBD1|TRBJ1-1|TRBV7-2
CASSFRQGTEAFF
TGTGCCAGCAGCTTCCGACAGGGAACTGAAGCTTTCTTT
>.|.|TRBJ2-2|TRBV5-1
CASSLDGTRTGELFF
TGCGCCAGCAGCTTGGATGGGACCCGCACCGGGGAGCTGTTTTTT
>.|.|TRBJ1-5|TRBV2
CASSVGRDGNQPQHF
TGTGCCAGCAGTGTAGGCCGGGACGGCAATCAGCCCCAGCATTTT
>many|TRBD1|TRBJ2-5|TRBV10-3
CAISDMDRTSRETQYF
TGTGCCATCAGTGACATGGACAGGACTTCGAGAGAGACCCAGTACTTC
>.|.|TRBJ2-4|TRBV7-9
CASSLGGARDDIQYF
TGTGCCAGCAGCTTAGGAGGCGCCAGGGACGACATTCAGTACTTC
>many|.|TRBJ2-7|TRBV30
CAWSVGLYEQYF
TGTGCCTGGAGTGTGGGGCTATACGAGCAGTACTTC
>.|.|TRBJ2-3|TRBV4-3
CASSQEYSGGRTDTQYF
TGCGCCAGCAGCCAAGAATACAGCGGAGGCCGCACAGATACGCAGTATTTT
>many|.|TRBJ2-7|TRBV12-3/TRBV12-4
CASSLSATYEQYF
TGTGCCAGCAGTTTATCCGCCACCTACGAGCAGTACTTC
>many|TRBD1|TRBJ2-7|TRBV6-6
CASRAGTGGPEQYF
TGTGCCAGCAGAGCCGGGACAGGGGGCCCCGAGCAGTACTTC
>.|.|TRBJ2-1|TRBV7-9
CASSSTDNEQFF
TGTGCCAGCAGCTCGACGGACAATGAGCAGTTCTTC
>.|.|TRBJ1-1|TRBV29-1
CSGTDGGAFF
TGCAGCGGGACGGATGGTGGAGCTTTCTTT
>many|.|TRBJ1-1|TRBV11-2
CASSVGTANLNTEAFF
TGTGCCAGCAGCGTCGGGACGGCTAATTTGAACACTGAAGCTTTCTTT
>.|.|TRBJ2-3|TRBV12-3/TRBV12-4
CASSLGGLVRTDTQYF
TGTGCCAGCAGTTTAGGCGGACTGGTTCGCACAGATACGCAGTATTTT